These T cell receptor beta chains were read from a single sample in a study of tumor-infiltrating lymphocytes in primary liver carcinoma. TCRdb independently ran MiXCR on the multiplex PCR reads; one entry per CDR3 protein. Seen here are fewer than 350,000 distinct CDR3 sequences, about 62% observed once, and the top ten hold about 9.4%. Sequencing input: peripheral blood. The receptors stem from a man aged 35 to 55 with primary liver carcinoma and hepatitis B virus infection. Both conserved end residues are trimmed from each CDR3. Fields, in order: D gene, CDR3 length, V gene, J gene, CDR3 protein. The D gene is left open where the match is weak.

d_call: TRBD2
cdr3_length: 13
v_call: TRBV7-8
j_call: TRBJ2-7
cdr3_aa: ASSFLAGTAHAQY

d_call: -
cdr3_length: 13
v_call: TRBV10-3
j_call: TRBJ2-5
cdr3_aa: AISRGREPIETQY

d_call: -
cdr3_length: 15
v_call: TRBV6-1
j_call: TRBJ1-1
cdr3_aa: ANSEAVRGAVYTEAF

d_call: -
cdr3_length: 11
v_call: TRBV5-1
j_call: TRBJ2-1
cdr3_aa: ASSFWVWNEQF

d_call: TRBD1
cdr3_length: 11
v_call: TRBV10-3
j_call: TRBJ2-5
cdr3_aa: AVHRGLGETQY

d_call: -
cdr3_length: 13
v_call: TRBV5-8
j_call: TRBJ2-3
cdr3_aa: VSSLQIMSTDTQY

d_call: TRBD1
cdr3_length: 11
v_call: TRBV6-5
j_call: TRBJ1-2
cdr3_aa: ADRTGINYGYT

d_call: -
cdr3_length: 11
v_call: TRBV12-3/TRBV12-4
j_call: TRBJ2-3
cdr3_aa: ASSLIGPDTQY

d_call: TRBD2
cdr3_length: 12
v_call: TRBV12-3/TRBV12-4
j_call: TRBJ2-2
cdr3_aa: ASTLSGDTGELF

d_call: -
cdr3_length: 9
v_call: TRBV29-1
j_call: TRBJ1-4
cdr3_aa: SVRHHEKLF

d_call: TRBD2
cdr3_length: 17
v_call: TRBV28
j_call: TRBJ2-6
cdr3_aa: ASNPLRTSRHSGANVLT

d_call: -
cdr3_length: 11
v_call: TRBV12-3/TRBV12-4
j_call: TRBJ1-2
cdr3_aa: ASSLRGGVGYT

d_call: -
cdr3_length: 13
v_call: TRBV6-2/TRBV6-3
j_call: TRBJ2-5
cdr3_aa: ASSYSTGGTETQY

d_call: -
cdr3_length: 10
v_call: TRBV29-1
j_call: TRBJ2-5
cdr3_aa: SGEQHQETQY

d_call: -
cdr3_length: 13
v_call: TRBV11-3
j_call: TRBJ2-3
cdr3_aa: ASSWRGGRTDTQY

d_call: -
cdr3_length: 10
v_call: TRBV12-3/TRBV12-4
j_call: TRBJ2-2
cdr3_aa: VSRLNTEELF

d_call: -
cdr3_length: 12
v_call: TRBV5-6
j_call: TRBJ1-1
cdr3_aa: ASSLVARNTEAF

d_call: -
cdr3_length: 13
v_call: TRBV11-1
j_call: TRBJ2-5
cdr3_aa: ASSPDRSFGETQY